The present entry profiles one T cell receptor (beta chain) with its context. The germline gene is not matched at one end of the junction; a read error may be the cause. The sample originates from a study of T cells in Graves' hyperthyroidism and ophthalmopathy. The germline V gene encodes CDR1 SSHAT and CDR2 FNYEAQ (reference sequence). The CDR3 contains 13 residues. Every diagnosis used clinical symptoms, serum thyroxine and TRAb, thyroid ultrasound and orbital computed tomography. Template material for amplifying TCR beta CDR3 regions consisted of RNA transcripts. An initial round of RT-PCR targeting the TCR CDR3 relied on the HTBI primer set. TCRdb re-derived calls from the multiplex PCR reads in MiXCR, one entry per CDR3 protein. The sample comprises fewer than 110,000 distinct CDR3 sequences, around 50% of which are singletons, and approximately 27% rests with the top ten.

The V gene is TRBV7-7, the J gene TRBJ2-5; D is unresolved. This sequence originates from a man aged 35-49 years with Graves' hyperthyroidism. Sequencing was carried out using blood. CDR3 in amino acids: CASSLQSMETQYF. CDR3 DNA: TGTGCTAGCAGCCTACAGAGCATGGAGACCCAGTACTTC.